Listed below are T cell receptor beta chains from one sample, sequenced in a study of low-dose radiotherapy and immunotherapy resistance in tumors. TCRdb ran MiXCR on the reads and lists one entry per CDR3 protein. In the table there are 100,000 or so distinct CDR3 sequences, less than 25% of which are singletons. Sequenced material: PBMCs, taken after low-dose radiotherapy plus immunotherapy. The receptors stem from a male donor with prostate cancer. Each CDR3 is given without its conserved first and last residue. The order of the fields is V gene, J gene, CDR3 protein.

TRBV3-1	TRBJ2-5	ASSQAAEGTQY
TRBV7-9	TRBJ2-2	ASSPRGGAGELF
TRBV24-1	TRBJ2-7	ATSDPLDSSYEQY
TRBV12-3/TRBV12-4	TRBJ2-3	ASRSSGGARGTDTQY
TRBV19	TRBJ2-7	ASSIGLRTMTYEQY
TRBV6-2/TRBV6-3	TRBJ2-7	ASRLIYEQY
TRBV7-9	TRBJ2-2	ASSLEGAGELF
TRBV28	TRBJ2-7	ASSPALEYEQY
TRBV5-1	TRBJ1-4	ASSPPGPEKLF
TRBV5-1	TRBJ1-1	ASSLSGVETEAF
TRBV7-9	TRBJ2-5	ASSPGRLTQETQY
TRBV5-5	TRBJ2-5	ASSLRGASGETQY